The TCR beta chain described here comes from a study of identical twins (dated by TCRdb to 2016 to 2018). Notes on the research overall: To test whether fetal clonotypes persist, the study used deep sequencing on TCR alpha and beta repertoires from monozygotic twins, unrelated adults of various ages, and cord blood. Replicate twin experiments were performed at different times using different library preparation protocols to rule out contamination. Beyond this particular receptor, the publication reports: Zero-insertion analyses could be partly confounded by invariant T cells such as MAIT and iNKT, although diverse VJ usage argued against such confounding for most clonotypes. In monozygotic twins, recombination models systematically underestimated out-of-frame TCR alpha sharing, but the models matched the sharing seen between unrelated individuals. Because the same donors could not be followed over many years, the conclusions depended on cross-sectional statistical analysis. Abundant cord blood beta clonotypes had fewer insertions, young adult naive repertoires showed a similar but weaker trend, and memory repertoires showed no such trend. Compared with coincidental sharing between unrelated individuals, out-of-frame TCR alpha sequences shared between twins showed an excess of sequences with low generation probability. The excess sharing between twins in beta out-of-frame sequences was weaker because fewer shared sequences reduced the signal-to-noise ratio.

Its CDR3 holds 14 amino acids, cysteine through phenylalanine. The only DNA kept is the CDR3, 42 bases in frame from the first base. At the junction V is shortened by 4 bases and J by 7 bases, with 16 bases in between. From a lookup of the germline V gene (reference sequence), CDR1 and CDR2 are LGHDT and YNNKEL. This clonotype was found a few times. Its antigen remains unidentified. The sample holds no much larger clone one base away, and base qualities are not on file. All donors were healthy Caucasians. Three pairs of female monozygotic twins, all aged roughly 18 to 29 years, made up the twin cohort. Peripheral blood mononuclear cells were used as the source from which RNA for TCR libraries was isolated. Library preparation employed 5' RACE. Sequenced using an Illumina HiSeq 2000. A universal primer binding site was introduced by template switching, and a unique molecular identifier was present in the final cDNA, enabling accurate counting of TCR cDNA molecules. Specific primers in the conserved constant-segment region were used to synthesize first-strand cDNA for the TCR alpha and beta chains. To control for contamination, each cDNA library was double barcoded with a SMART-Mk sample barcode plus Illumina barcodes. TruSeq adapter sequences along with Illumina sample barcodes were introduced in two successive PCR steps. Sequencing of the TCR alpha and beta cDNA libraries was done on the Illumina HiSeq platform using custom primers. The source study handled its data this way. MiGEC was used to process raw reads and extract unique molecular identifiers, and MiXCR was used to find CDR3 positions. For each individual, recombination models were inferred using an EM algorithm with the repgenHMM and IGoR tools. Shared clonotype analysis was performed with the tcR package in R, normalizing sharing by the product of cloneset sizes. To study raw recombination free of thymic and clonal selection effects, out-of-frame nonproductive sequences were analyzed. TCRdb itself trimmed the public reads at Q25 with fastp, ran MiXCR and retained productive beta chains. Merged by CDR3 protein, the rows form single entries marked with the most common genes and DNA. TCRdb, rather than the study authors, made the V and J calls. The sample data list 700,000 to 950,000 distinct CDR3 sequences, and 9% to 15% of these were observed just once. The top ten hold around 1.5% of the sample.

This same sample was also taken into another study, of yellow fever vaccine responses in identical twins. The other study reports the following: The T cell response to vaccination in identical twins was reported by the authors to appear partly convergent and partly personalized. The study precisely tracked vaccine-responding T cell clones in identical twins.

The receptor's source is a young woman in good health. The chain was built from TRBV3-1 and TRBJ1-1; the D gene is perhaps TRBD1, on 5 matching bases. The sequencing sample was made of PBMCs. The CDR3 sequence is CASSPLRQGGEAFF. The bases read TGTGCCAGCAGCCCCCTTAGGCAGGGTGGTGAAGCTTTCTTT.